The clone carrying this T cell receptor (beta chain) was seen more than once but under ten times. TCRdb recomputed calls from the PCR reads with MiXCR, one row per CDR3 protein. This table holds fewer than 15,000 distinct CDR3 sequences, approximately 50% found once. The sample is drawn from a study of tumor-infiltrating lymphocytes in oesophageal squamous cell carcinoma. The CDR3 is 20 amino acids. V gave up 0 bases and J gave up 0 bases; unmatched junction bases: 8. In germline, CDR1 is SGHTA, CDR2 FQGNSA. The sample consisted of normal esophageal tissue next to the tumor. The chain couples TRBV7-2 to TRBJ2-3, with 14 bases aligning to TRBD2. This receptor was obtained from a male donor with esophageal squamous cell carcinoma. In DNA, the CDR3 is TGTGCCAGCAGCTTAGCCCCCGGACTAGCGGGAGGTGCTAGCACAGATACGCAGTATTTT. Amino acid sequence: CASSLAPGLAGGASTDTQYF.